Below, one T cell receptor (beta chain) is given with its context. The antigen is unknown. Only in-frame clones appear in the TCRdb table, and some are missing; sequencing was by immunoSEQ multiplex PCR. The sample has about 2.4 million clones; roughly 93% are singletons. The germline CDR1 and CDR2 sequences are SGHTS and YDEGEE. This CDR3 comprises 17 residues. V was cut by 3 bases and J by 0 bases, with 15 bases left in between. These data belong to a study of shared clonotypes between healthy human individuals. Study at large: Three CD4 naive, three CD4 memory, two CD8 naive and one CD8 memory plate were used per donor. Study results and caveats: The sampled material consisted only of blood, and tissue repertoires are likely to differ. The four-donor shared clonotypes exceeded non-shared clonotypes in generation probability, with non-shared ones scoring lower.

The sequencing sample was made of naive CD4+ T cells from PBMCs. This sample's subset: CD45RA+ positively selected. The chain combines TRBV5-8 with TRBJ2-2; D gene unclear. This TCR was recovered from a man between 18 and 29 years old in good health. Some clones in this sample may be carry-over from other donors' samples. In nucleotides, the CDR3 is TGTGCCAGCAGCTCAAAATTAAGACTCGCGAACACCGGGGAGCTGTTTTTT. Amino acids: CASSSKLRLANTGELFF.